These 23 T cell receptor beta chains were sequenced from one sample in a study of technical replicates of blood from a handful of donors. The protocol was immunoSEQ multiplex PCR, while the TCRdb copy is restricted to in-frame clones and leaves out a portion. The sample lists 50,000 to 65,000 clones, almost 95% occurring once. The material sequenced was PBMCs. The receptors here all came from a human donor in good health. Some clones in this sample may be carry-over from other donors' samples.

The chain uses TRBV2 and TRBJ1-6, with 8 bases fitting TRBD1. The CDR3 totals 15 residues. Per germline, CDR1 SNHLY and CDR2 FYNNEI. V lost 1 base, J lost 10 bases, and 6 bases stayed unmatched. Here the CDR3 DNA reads TGTGCCAGCAGTGAAGAGGGACAGGTGGGCTCACCCCTCCACTTT. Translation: CASSEEGQVGSPLHF.

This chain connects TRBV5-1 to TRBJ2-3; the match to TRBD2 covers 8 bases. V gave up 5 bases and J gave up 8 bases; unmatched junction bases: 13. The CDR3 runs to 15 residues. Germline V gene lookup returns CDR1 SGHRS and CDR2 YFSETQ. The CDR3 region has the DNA TGCGCCAGCAGAAGGGATAGCGGGGCGGCCAGTACGCAGTATTTT. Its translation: CASRRDSGAASTQYF. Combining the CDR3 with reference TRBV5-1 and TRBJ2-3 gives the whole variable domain KAGVTQTPRYLIKTRGQQVTLSCSPISGHRSVSWYQQTPGQGLQFLFEYFSETQRNKGNFPGRFSGRQFSNSRSEMNVSTLELGDSALYLCASRRDSGAASTQYFGPGTRLTVL.

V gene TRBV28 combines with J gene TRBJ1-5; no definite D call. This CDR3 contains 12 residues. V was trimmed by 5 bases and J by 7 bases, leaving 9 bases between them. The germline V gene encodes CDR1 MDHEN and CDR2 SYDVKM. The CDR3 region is CASSLAGQPQHF. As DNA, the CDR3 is TGTGCCAGCAGTCTCGCGGGCCAGCCCCAGCATTTT.

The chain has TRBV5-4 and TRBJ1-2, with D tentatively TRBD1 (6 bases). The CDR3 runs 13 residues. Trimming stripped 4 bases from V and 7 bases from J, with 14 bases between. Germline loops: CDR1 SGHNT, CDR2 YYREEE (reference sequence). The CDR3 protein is CASSAQGNVGYTF. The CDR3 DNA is TGTGCCAGCAGCGCGCAGGGGAATGTTGGCTACACCTTC.

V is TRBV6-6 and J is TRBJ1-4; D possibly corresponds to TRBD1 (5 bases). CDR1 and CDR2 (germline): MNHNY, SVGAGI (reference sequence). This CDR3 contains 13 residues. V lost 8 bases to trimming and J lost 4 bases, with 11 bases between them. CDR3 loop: CASDGGVNEKLFF. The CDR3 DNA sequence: TGTGCCAGCGACGGGGGGGTTAATGAAAAACTGTTTTTT.

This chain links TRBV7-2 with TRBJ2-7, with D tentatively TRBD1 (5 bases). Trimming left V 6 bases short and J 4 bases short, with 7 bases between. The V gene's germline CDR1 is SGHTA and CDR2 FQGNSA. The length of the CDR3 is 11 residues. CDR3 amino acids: CASSTGYEQYF. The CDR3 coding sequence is TGTGCCAGCAGTACAGGATACGAGCAGTACTTC.

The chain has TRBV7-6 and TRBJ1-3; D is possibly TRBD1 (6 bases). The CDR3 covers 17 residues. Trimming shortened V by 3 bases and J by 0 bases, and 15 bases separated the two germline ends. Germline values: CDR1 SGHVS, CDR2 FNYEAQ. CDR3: CASSFQTTGISGNTIYF. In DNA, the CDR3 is TGTGCCAGCAGCTTCCAGACGACAGGCATCTCTGGAAACACCATATATTTT.

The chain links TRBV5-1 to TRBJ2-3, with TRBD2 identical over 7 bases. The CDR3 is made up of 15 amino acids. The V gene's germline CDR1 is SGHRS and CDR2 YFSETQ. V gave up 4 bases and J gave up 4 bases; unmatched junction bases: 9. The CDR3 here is CASSPGRGLADTQYF. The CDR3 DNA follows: TGCGCCAGCAGCCCGGGGAGGGGCCTCGCAGATACGCAGTATTTT.

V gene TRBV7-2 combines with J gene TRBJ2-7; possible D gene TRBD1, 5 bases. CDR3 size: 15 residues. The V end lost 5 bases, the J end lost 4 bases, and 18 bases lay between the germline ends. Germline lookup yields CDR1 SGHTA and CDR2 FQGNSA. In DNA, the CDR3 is TGTGCCAGCAGCCCCAGGGCATCCATTCGGTACGAGCAGTACTTC. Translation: CASSPRASIRYEQYF.

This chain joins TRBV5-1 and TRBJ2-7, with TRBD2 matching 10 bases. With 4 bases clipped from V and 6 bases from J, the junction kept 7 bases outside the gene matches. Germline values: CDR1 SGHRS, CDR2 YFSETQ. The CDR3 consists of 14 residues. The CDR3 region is CASSGDSGRSEQYF. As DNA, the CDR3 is TGCGCCAGCAGCGGCGATAGCGGGAGGAGCGAGCAGTACTTC.

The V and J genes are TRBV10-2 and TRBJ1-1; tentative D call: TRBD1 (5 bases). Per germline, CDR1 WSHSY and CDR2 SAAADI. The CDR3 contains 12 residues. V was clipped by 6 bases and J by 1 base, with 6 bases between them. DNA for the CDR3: TGCGCCAGCAGGGGGCAGAACACTGAAGCTTTCTTT. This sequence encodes CASRGQNTEAFF.

The CDR3 is CASSVDSGNEQFF. CDR3 bases: TGTGCCAGCAGCGTTGACTCGGGGAATGAGCAGTTCTTC. The rearrangement joins TRBV9 to TRBJ2-1; D possibly corresponds to TRBD2 (5 bases). Trimming took off 2 bases at V and 7 bases at J, with 10 bases between the two ends. The germline V gene has CDR1 SGDLS and CDR2 YYNGEE. This CDR3 is 13 amino acids long.

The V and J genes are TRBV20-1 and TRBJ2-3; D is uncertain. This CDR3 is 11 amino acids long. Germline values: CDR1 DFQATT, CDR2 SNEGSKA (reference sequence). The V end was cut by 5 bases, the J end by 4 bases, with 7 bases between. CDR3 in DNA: TGCAGTGCTCGGGTCTCAGATACGCAGTATTTT. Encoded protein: CSARVSDTQYF.

CDR3 sequence: CASSRVSGAREQFF. The CDR3 DNA is TGCGCCAGCAGCCGGGTTTCAGGGGCTCGAGAGCAGTTCTTC. This chain connects TRBV4-3 to TRBJ2-1; weak D call: TRBD1 (6 bases). The CDR3 spans 14 residues. Germline values: CDR1 LGHNA, CDR2 YSLEER. The V gene lost 4 bases and the J gene lost 10 bases, with 17 bases spanning the gap.

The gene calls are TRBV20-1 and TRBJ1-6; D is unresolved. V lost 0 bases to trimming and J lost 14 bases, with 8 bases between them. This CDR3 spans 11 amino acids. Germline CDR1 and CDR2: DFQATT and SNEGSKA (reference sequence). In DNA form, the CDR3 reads TGCAGTGCTAGAGACTCCGGGGCCCTCCACTTT. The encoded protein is CSARDSGALHF.

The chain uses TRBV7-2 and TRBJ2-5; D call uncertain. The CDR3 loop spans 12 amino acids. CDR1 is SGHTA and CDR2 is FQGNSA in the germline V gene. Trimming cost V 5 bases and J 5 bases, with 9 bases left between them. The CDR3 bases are TGTGCCAGCAGCGAGTTCTTGGAGACCCAGTACTTC. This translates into CASSEFLETQYF.

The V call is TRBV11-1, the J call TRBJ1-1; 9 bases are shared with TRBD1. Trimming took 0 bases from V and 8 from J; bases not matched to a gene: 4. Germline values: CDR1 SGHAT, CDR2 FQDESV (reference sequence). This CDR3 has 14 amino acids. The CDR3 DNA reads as TGTGCCAGCAGCTTAGCGCGACAGGGGGGAGAAGCTTTCTTT. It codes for CASSLARQGGEAFF.

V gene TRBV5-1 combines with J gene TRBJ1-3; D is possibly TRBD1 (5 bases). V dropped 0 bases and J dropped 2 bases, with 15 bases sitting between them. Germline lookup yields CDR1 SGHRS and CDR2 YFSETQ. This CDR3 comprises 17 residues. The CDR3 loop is CASSLEGSQVPGNTIYF. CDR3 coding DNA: TGCGCCAGCAGCTTGGAAGGGTCACAGGTCCCTGGAAACACCATATATTTT.

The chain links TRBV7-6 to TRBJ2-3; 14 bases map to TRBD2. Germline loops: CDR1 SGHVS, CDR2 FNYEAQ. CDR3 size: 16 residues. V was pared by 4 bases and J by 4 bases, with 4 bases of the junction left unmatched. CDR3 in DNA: TGTGCCAGCAGCTCTGGACTAGCGGGAGGATCAGATACGCAGTATTTT. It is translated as CASSSGLAGGSDTQYF.

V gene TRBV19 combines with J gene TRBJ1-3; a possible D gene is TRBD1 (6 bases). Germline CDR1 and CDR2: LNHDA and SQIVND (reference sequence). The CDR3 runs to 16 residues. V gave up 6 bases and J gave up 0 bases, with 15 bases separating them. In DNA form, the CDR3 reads TGTGCCAGTAGGAACAGGGACAAGAGCTCTGGAAACACCATATATTTT. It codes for CASRNRDKSSGNTIYF.

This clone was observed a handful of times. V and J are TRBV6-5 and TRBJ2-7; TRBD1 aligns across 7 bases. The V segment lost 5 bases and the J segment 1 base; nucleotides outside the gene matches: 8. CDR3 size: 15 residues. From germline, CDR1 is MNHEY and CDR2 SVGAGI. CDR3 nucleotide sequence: TGTGCCAGCAGTAGAACCGGGACAGCTTCCTACGAGCAGTACTTC. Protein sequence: CASSRTGTASYEQYF.

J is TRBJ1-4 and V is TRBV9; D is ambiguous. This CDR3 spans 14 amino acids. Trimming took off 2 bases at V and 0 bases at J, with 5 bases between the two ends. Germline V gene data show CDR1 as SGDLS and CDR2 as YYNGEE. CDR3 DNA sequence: TGTGCCAGCAGCGTCTCGGCAACTAATGAAAAACTGTTTTTT. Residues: CASSVSATNEKLFF.

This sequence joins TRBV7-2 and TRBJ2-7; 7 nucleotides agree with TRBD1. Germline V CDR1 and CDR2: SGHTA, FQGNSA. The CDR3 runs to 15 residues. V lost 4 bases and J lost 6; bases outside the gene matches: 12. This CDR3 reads CASSWRSEGALEQYF. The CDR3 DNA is TGTGCCAGCAGCTGGAGAAGTGAGGGGGCCCTCGAGCAGTACTTC.